This T cell receptor beta chain comes out of a study of shared clonotypes between healthy human individuals. As for the study in general: For every donor, three CD4 naive, three CD4 memory, two CD8 naive and one CD8 memory plates were used.

It was at deep level that the assay was run. Each sorted subset replicate got 200 ng genomic DNA, roughly 27,000 genomes. The data were produced by immunoSEQ multiplex PCR, yet TCRdb's version contains in-frame clones alone and is incomplete. In the table there are over 2 million clones, 85% to 95% of which are singletons. This CDR3 has 15 residues. V dropped 2 bases and J dropped 5; count of bases not matched to a gene: 3. Germline CDR1 reads SNHLY; CDR2 reads FYNNEI. The gene calls are TRBV2 and TRBJ2-1, with 10 bases fitting TRBD2. This clonotype originated in a young man in good health. Sequencing was performed on naive CD4+ T cells sorted from blood. Subset indicated: CD45RA+ positively selected. The CDR3 sequence is CASSESSGGDNEQFF. The CDR3, as DNA: TGTGCCAGCAGTGAATCTAGCGGGGGAGACAATGAGCAGTTCTTC.